The 28 T cell receptor beta chains in this list originate from one sample, sequenced in a study of cytomegalovirus exposure and HLA in healthy donors. Primers included in the PCR were 60 Vbeta and 13 Jbeta primers. The data were produced by immunoSEQ multiplex PCR, yet TCRdb's version contains in-frame clones alone and is incomplete. Here the sample spans 150,000 to 200,000 clones, 80% to 90% being singletons. The sequenced sample was PBMCs. These TCRs come from a young man in good health and CMV-seropositive.

The gene calls are TRBV10-2 and TRBJ2-5; TRBD1 matches 8 bases. CDR1 and CDR2 from the germline V gene are WSHSY and SAAADI. J lost 3 bases, V lost 10 bases, and 19 bases had no gene match. The CDR3 sequence is 17 residues long. CDR3 DNA: TGCGCCACCAACCCCAGCTCGGCAGGGGGCGAGGAAGAGACCCAGTACTTC. It yields the protein CATNPSSAGGEEETQYF.

This clone has ten or more counts. The chain joins TRBV2 to TRBJ2-2, with TRBD1 as a possible D gene (5 bases). The CDR3 covers 12 residues. Germline CDR1 is SNHLY and CDR2 is FYNNEI. Trimming left V 6 bases short and J 4 bases short, with 6 bases between. Here the CDR3 reads CASSQGTGELFF. The DNA for the CDR3 is TGTGCCAGCAGCCAGGGCACCGGGGAGCTGTTTTTT.

As DNA, the CDR3 is TGCGCCAGCAGCCCCTCGGGTCTCGGCTACACCTTC. Translating it yields CASSPSGLGYTF. V and J are TRBV5-1 and TRBJ1-2, with unresolved D. Trimming pared 4 bases from V and 8 bases from J, leaving 12 bases between. In germline, CDR1 is SGHRS, CDR2 YFSETQ. CDR3 length: 12 amino acids.

This chain uses TRBV6-1 with TRBJ1-4, with 8 positions matching TRBD1. The CDR3 is 12 amino acids. The V gene's germline CDR1 is MNHNS and CDR2 SASEGT. V lost 4 bases and J lost 12; bases outside the gene matches: 4. As DNA, the CDR3 is TGTGCCAGCAGTGGGTACAGGGGGGAACTGTTTTTT. Translation gives CASSGYRGELFF.

This clone was observed a few times. The gene calls are TRBV6-1 and TRBJ1-5, with TRBD1 identical over 10 bases. The CDR3 has 15 residues. Trimming at V came to 1 base and at J to 5 bases, leaving 2 bases not matched to a gene. In germline, CDR1 is MNHNS, CDR2 SASEGT. CDR3 in amino acids: CASSEGQGADQPQHF. The CDR3, as DNA: TGTGCCAGCAGTGAAGGACAGGGGGCAGATCAGCCCCAGCATTTT.

This clone showed up just a few times. The chain links TRBV27 to TRBJ2-1; perhaps TRBD2 as D (5 bases). Germline CDR1 and CDR2: MNHEY and SMNVEV (reference sequence). This CDR3 is built from 15 residues. Deletions cut 3 bases from V and 6 bases from J, with 15 bases between. The CDR3 sequence is CASSFMSRVGNEQFF. In nucleotides, the CDR3 is TGTGCCAGCAGTTTTATGTCGCGGGTAGGCAATGAGCAGTTCTTC.

The V and J genes are TRBV7-6 and TRBJ2-5; TRBD2 agrees at 8 bases. Unmatched junction bases numbered 7, after V lost 5 bases and J lost 2 bases. Germline CDR1 SGHVS, CDR2 FNYEAQ. CDR3 length: 15 amino acids. The CDR3 DNA reads TGTGCCAGCAGCCCTTCCGGGACTAGACAAGAGACCCAGTACTTC. Amino acid sequence: CASSPSGTRQETQYF.

The chain joins TRBV9 to TRBJ2-5; 8 positions agree with TRBD2. Judging by the DNA end, TRBJ2-7 fits better; the J call may be wrong. The germline V gene has CDR1 SGDLS and CDR2 YYNGEE. This CDR3 has 17 amino acids. Here the CDR3 reads CASSVGDLAGPAYEQYF. DNA for the CDR3: TGTGCCAGCAGCGTAGGAGACCTAGCGGGTCCCGCCTACGAGCAGTACTTC.

The CDR3 region is CASSQDRVAGELFF. The DNA for the CDR3 is TGCGCCAGCAGCCAAGATCGAGTTGCCGGGGAGCTGTTTTTT. The chain is built from TRBV4-1 and TRBJ2-2; no clear D gene. Germline V CDR1 and CDR2: MGHRA, YSYEKL. Trimming took 0 bases from V and 6 from J, leaving 8 bases between them. The CDR3 has 14 amino acids.

This chain links TRBV27 with TRBJ2-2, with a weak D call TRBD1 (6 bases). The CDR3 length is 15 residues. Between the trimmed V and J ends, which lost 7 bases and 5 bases, there was a span of 17 bases. Per germline, CDR1 MNHEY and CDR2 SMNVEV (reference sequence). CDR3 DNA sequence: TGTGCCAGCACCACGCCCAGGGGAAATACCGGGGAGCTGTTTTTT. It translates to CASTTPRGNTGELFF.

DNA for the CDR3: TGTGCCAGCAGCTTAGGGCAGGGAATAGATACGCAGTATTTT. Its translation: CASSLGQGIDTQYF. The chain joins TRBV7-6 to TRBJ2-3, with D perhaps matching TRBD1 (5 bases). CDR1 is SGHVS and CDR2 is FNYEAQ in the germline V gene. Trimming left V 1 base short and J 5 bases short, with 10 bases between. This CDR3 is built from 14 residues.

This clone appeared once. The V and J genes are TRBV25-1 and TRBJ2-5, with D possibly matching TRBD1 (6 bases). The V end was cut by 5 bases, the J end by 9 bases, with 13 bases between. In germline, CDR1 is MGHDK, CDR2 SYGVNS. The CDR3 covers 12 residues. CDR3 nucleotides: TGTGCCAGCAGTCTAGGGCCAGGGGCCCAGTACTTC. Translated: CASSLGPGAQYF.

The J gene is TRBJ1-2, the V gene TRBV9; tentatively, D is TRBD1 (6 bases). Deletions cut 2 bases from V and 5 bases from J, with 10 bases between. Germline lookup yields CDR1 SGDLS and CDR2 YYNGEE. This CDR3 is 13 amino acids long. CDR3 DNA: TGTGCCAGCAGCGTCCTGACAGGATATGGCTACACCTTC. This sequence encodes CASSVLTGYGYTF. The full variable domain, with the rest looked up from reference TRBV9 and TRBJ1-2, is DSGVTQTPKHLITATGQRVTLRCSPRSGDLSVYWYQQSLDQGLQFLIQYYNGEERAKGNILERFSAQQFPDLHSELNLSSLELGDSALYFCASSVLTGYGYTFGSGTRLTVV.

The rearrangement uses TRBV10-3 and TRBJ2-7; 10 positions match TRBD2. The CDR3 runs 14 residues. The V gene's germline CDR1 is ENHRY and CDR2 SYGVKD. Trimming cost V 6 bases and J 2 bases; bases outside gene matches: 4. The CDR3 loop is CAIRGTSGAYEQYF. In DNA form, the CDR3 reads TGTGCCATCAGGGGAACTAGCGGGGCCTACGAGCAGTACTTC.

The rearrangement joins TRBV7-2 to TRBJ2-7, with TRBD2 identical over 8 bases. The CDR3 is 15 residues long. Trimming at V came to 3 bases and at J to 3 bases, leaving 7 bases not matched to a gene. Germline-derived CDR1 and CDR2 are SGHTA and FQGNSA. CDR3 amino acids: CASSFGPGGDYEQYF. DNA of the CDR3: TGTGCCAGCAGCTTCGGCCCGGGGGGGGACTACGAGCAGTACTTC.

V gene TRBV7-8 combines with J gene TRBJ2-7, with TRBD2 as a possible D gene (6 bases). V was cut by 0 bases and J by 2 bases, with 8 bases left in between. This CDR3 is 14 amino acids long. Germline V gene data show CDR1 as SGHVS and CDR2 as FQNEAQ. CDR3 bases: TGTGCCAGCAGCTTAGCGCCGGGGGCCTACGAGCAGTACTTC. Translation: CASSLAPGAYEQYF. Full variable domain (rest looked up from reference TRBV7-8 and TRBJ2-7): GAGVSQSPRYKVAKRGQDVALRCDPISGHVSLFWYQQALGQGPEFLTYFQNEAQLDKSGLPSDRFFAERPEGSVSTLKIQRTQQEDSAVYLCASSLAPGAYEQYFGPGTRLTVT.

The chain uses TRBV11-2 and TRBJ2-7, with 10 bases lining up with TRBD1. The CDR3 totals 14 residues. Looked up from germline, CDR1 is SGHAT and CDR2 is FQNNGV. J was trimmed by 7 bases and V by 4 bases; bases with no gene match: 7. DNA of the CDR3: TGTGCCAGCAGCTCGGGGACAGGGGTAGGAGAGCAGTACTTC. Translated: CASSSGTGVGEQYF.

The chain carries TRBV5-5 and TRBJ1-5, with unresolved D. V was clipped by 4 bases and J by 3 bases, with 14 bases between them. Germline V gives CDR1 SGHKS, CDR2 YYEKEE (reference sequence). The CDR3 runs to 15 residues. The CDR3 spells CASSPGGYDNQPQHF. For the CDR3, the DNA is TGTGCCAGCAGCCCCGGCGGGTACGACAATCAGCCCCAGCATTTT.

The genes are TRBV7-9 and TRBJ1-6; TRBD1 matches 7 bases. CDR1 SEHNR and CDR2 FQNEAQ come from the germline V gene (reference sequence). Trimming took 0 bases from V and 5 from J; bases not matched to a gene: 1. This CDR3 region has 15 residues. CDR3 amino acids: CASSLATGDNSPLHF. CDR3 coding DNA: TGTGCCAGCAGCTTAGCTACAGGGGATAATTCACCCCTCCACTTT.

This chain joins TRBV11-3 and TRBJ2-5; 9 bases are shared with TRBD1. This CDR3 is 15 amino acids long. Germline V CDR1 and CDR2: SGHNT, YENEEA. Trimming took 3 bases from V and 3 from J; bases not matched to a gene: 5. Written as DNA, the CDR3 is TGTGCCAGCAGCTTGATGACAGGGGGTAAAGAGACCCAGTACTTC. Amino acids: CASSLMTGGKETQYF.

The chain carries TRBV9 and TRBJ1-2; maybe TRBD1 (6 bases). The CDR3 sequence is 12 residues long. Germline CDR1 is SGDLS and CDR2 is YYNGEE. Deletions cut 6 bases from V and 5 bases from J, with 11 bases between. CDR3 nucleotides: TGTGCCAGCACGGACAGTCTTTATGGCTACACCTTC. Translating gives CASTDSLYGYTF.

The chain uses TRBV10-1 and TRBJ2-1; TRBD1 matches at 7 bases. The J segment lost 8 bases and the V segment lost 3 bases, leaving 10 bases of the junction unmatched. The CDR3 spans 15 residues. Germline V gene data show CDR1 as WNHNN and CDR2 as SYGVQD (reference sequence). CDR3 DNA: TGCGCCAGCAGTGACCTACGACAGGGTGCCGATGAGCAGTTCTTC. Translated: CASSDLRQGADEQFF.

The chain joins TRBV7-9 to TRBJ2-1; 8 bases agree with TRBD1. Per germline, CDR1 SEHNR and CDR2 FQNEAQ (reference sequence). The CDR3 is 14 amino acids. J was trimmed by 5 bases and V by 5 bases; bases with no gene match: 5. The CDR3 loop is CASSRTGNNNEQFF. CDR3 DNA: TGTGCCAGCAGCCGGACAGGGAATAACAATGAGCAGTTCTTC.

The chain couples TRBV5-4 to TRBJ2-7; TRBD2 matches at 10 bases. Germline V gene data show CDR1 as SGHNT and CDR2 as YYREEE (reference sequence). Losses at the gene ends were 0 bases for V and 6 bases for J; bases not matched to a gene: 6. The length of the CDR3 is 15 residues. In DNA form, the CDR3 reads TGTGCCAGCAGCTTGGACAGCGGGGGGGCAGGCGAGCAGTACTTC. Translation gives CASSLDSGGAGEQYF. The full variable domain, completed using reference TRBV5-4 and TRBJ2-7, is ETGVTQSPTHLIKTRGQQVTLRCSSQSGHNTVSWYQQALGQGPQFIFQYYREEENGRGNFPPRFSGLQFPNYSSELNVNALELDDSALYLCASSLDSGGAGEQYFGPGTRLTVT.

V is TRBV10-2 and J is TRBJ2-5, with D possibly TRBD1 on 7 matching bases. The length of the CDR3 is 14 residues. The germline V gene has CDR1 WSHSY and CDR2 SAAADI. V was trimmed by 7 bases and J by 5 bases, leaving 17 bases between them. This CDR3 is CASTQGEVRETQYF. In nucleotides, the CDR3 is TGCGCCAGCACCCAGGGGGAGGTTCGGGAGACCCAGTACTTC.

The rearrangement uses TRBV19 and TRBJ2-7; D might be TRBD1 (5 bases). Trimming removed 3 bases at V and 0 bases at J, with 12 bases between. The CDR3 totals 15 residues. Germline V CDR1 and CDR2: LNHDA, SQIVND (reference sequence). The CDR3 sequence: CASSIGRQYSYEQYF. The DNA for the CDR3 is TGTGCCAGTAGTATTGGTAGACAGTACTCCTACGAGCAGTACTTC.

The sample holds a few counts of this clone. The gene calls are TRBV14 and TRBJ1-1, with 7 bases fitting TRBD1. After removal of 4 bases from V and 4 bases from J, the junction contained 3 bases not matched to a gene. Germline V lookup: CDR1 SGHDN, CDR2 FVKESK. The CDR3 extends over 13 amino acids. In DNA form, the CDR3 reads TGTGCCAGCAGCCGCTCAGGGGGCACTGAAGCTTTCTTT. Translating it yields CASSRSGGTEAFF.

The V and J genes are TRBV5-1 and TRBJ1-4; the match to TRBD1 covers 10 bases. The trim removed 4 bases at V and 6 bases at J, leaving 15 bases unmatched. The CDR3 consists of 18 residues. CDR1 is SGHRS, CDR2 YFSETQ, per germline. CDR3 sequence reads: CASSTGQGISIRDEKLFF. The CDR3 DNA is TGCGCCAGCAGCACGGGACAGGGGATCTCAATTCGGGATGAAAAACTGTTTTTT.